This T cell receptor beta chain was captured by sequencing in a study of OX40 agonist ivuxolimab in advanced cancers. On the study more broadly: Ivuxolimab, an antibody acting as an agonist of OX40 (CD134), was used to treat patients. Aged roughly 23 to 79 with a mean of 60 years, they were around 83% male. Dose-escalation patients' cancers were hepatocellular carcinoma, melanoma, renal cell or head and neck cancer.

Germline CDR1 MDHEN, CDR2 SYDVKM. This CDR3 comprises 13 residues. V dropped 7 bases and J dropped 4 bases, with 13 bases sitting between them. Method: immunoSEQ multiplex PCR; TCRdb's copy keeps in-frame clones and lacks some. The table includes 100,000 to 150,000 clones, under 95% detected once. V gene TRBV28 combines with J gene TRBJ1-1, with D perhaps TRBD1 (5 bases). The receptor's source is an adult with an advanced solid tumor such as melanoma, head and neck, liver or kidney cancer. Sequenced here: CD4+ or CD8+ T cells sorted from blood, sampled in a trial of the OX40 agonist ivuxolimab. This chain's CDR3 is CASTPLGTTEAFF. CDR3 DNA sequence: TGTGCCAGCACTCCCCTGGGGACCACTGAAGCTTTCTTT.